This entry lists 2 T cell receptor beta chains sequenced from one sample in a study of cytomegalovirus exposure and HLA in healthy donors. Researchers ran the PCR with 60 Vbeta and 13 Jbeta primers. Assay used: immunoSEQ multiplex PCR; TCRdb lists only in-frame clones, some missing. The sample has about 150,000 clones, 65% to 85% seen once; the top ten hold 5.6%. Sequences were obtained from PBMCs. The receptor set was obtained from a woman aged 40 to 50 in good health and CMV-seropositive.

The CDR3 protein is CASSLGPRGLAGVGEQFF. DNA for the CDR3: TGTGCCAGCAGCTTAGGGCCTCGCGGACTAGCGGGAGTCGGTGAGCAGTTCTTC. The chain joins TRBV7-6 to TRBJ2-1; 13 nucleotides line up with TRBD2. Germline-derived CDR1 and CDR2 are SGHVS and FNYEAQ. The CDR3 runs to 18 residues. The junction had 12 bases not matched to a gene; V was cut back by 1 base and J by 9 bases.

This clone was observed a single time. The CDR3 sequence: CASSPASGTSSYEQYF. The CDR3 coding sequence is TGCGCCAGCAGTCCCGCTAGCGGGACAAGCTCCTACGAGCAGTACTTC. V usage is TRBV5-1 and J usage is TRBJ2-5; 9 positions match TRBD2. TRBJ2-7 explains the end of the DNA better; the J call may be wrong. The CDR3 length is 16 residues. CDR1 SGHRS and CDR2 YFSETQ come from the germline V gene.